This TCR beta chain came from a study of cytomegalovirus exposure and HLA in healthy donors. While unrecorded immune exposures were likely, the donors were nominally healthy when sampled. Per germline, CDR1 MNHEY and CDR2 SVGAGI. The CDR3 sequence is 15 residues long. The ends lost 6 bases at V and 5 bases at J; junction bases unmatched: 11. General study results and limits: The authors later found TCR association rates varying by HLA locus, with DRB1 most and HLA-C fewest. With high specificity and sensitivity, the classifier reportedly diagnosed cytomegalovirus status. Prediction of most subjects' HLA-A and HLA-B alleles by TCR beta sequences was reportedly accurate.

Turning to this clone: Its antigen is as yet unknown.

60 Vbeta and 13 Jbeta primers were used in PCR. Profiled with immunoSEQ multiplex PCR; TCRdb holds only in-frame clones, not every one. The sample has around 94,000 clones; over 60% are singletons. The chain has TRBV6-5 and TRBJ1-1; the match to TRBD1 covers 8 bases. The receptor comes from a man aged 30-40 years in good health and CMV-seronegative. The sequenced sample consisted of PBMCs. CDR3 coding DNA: TGTGCCAGCAGCCATGAACAGGGGGTGTGGACTGAAGCTTTCTTT. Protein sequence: CASSHEQGVWTEAFF.